These 12 T cell receptor beta chains share one sample of origin, sequenced in a study of blood T cell repertoires in COVID-19. The method was immunoSEQ multiplex PCR; TCRdb's version includes in-frame clones alone and lacks a portion of them. The sample gives 40,000 to 55,000 clones, roughly 85% of which show up once; roughly 4.6% is in the top ten. The sequenced material came from peripheral blood. The receptors were gathered from a woman between 65 and 79 years old with acute or convalescent COVID-19.

The V call is TRBV5-6, the J call TRBJ2-7, with 9 bases that match TRBD1. Germline lookup yields CDR1 SGHDT and CDR2 YYEEEE. V lost 4 bases to trimming and J lost 4 bases; unmatched junction nucleotides: 3. CDR3 length equals 13 residues. In nucleotides, the CDR3 is TGTGCCAGCAGCCACGGGACAGGGTACGAGCAGTACTTC. It encodes CASSHGTGYEQYF.

CDR3 sequence reads: CASSLGTSGQETQYF. The CDR3 nucleotides are TGCGCCAGCAGCTTAGGGACTAGCGGGCAAGAGACCCAGTACTTC. This chain connects TRBV5-1 to TRBJ2-5; 12 nucleotides agree with TRBD2. The CDR3 consists of 15 residues. Trimming removed 2 bases from V and 2 bases from J; junction bases left unmatched: 1. From germline, CDR1 is SGHRS and CDR2 YFSETQ. Based on the CDR3 plus reference TRBV5-1 and TRBJ2-5, the full variable domain is KAGVTQTPRYLIKTRGQQVTLSCSPISGHRSVSWYQQTPGQGLQFLFEYFSETQRNKGNFPGRFSGRQFSNSRSEMNVSTLELGDSALYLCASSLGTSGQETQYFGPGTRLLVL.

The chain joins TRBV29-1 to TRBJ2-5, with 15 bases fitting TRBD2. Trimming at V came to 4 bases and at J to 5 bases, leaving 8 bases not matched to a gene. Germline V gene sequence: CDR1 SQVTM, CDR2 ANQGSEA. CDR3 length equals 16 residues. This chain's CDR3 is CSVGGTGTSGRETQYF. The CDR3, as DNA: TGCAGCGTTGGGGGAACCGGGACTAGCGGGAGGGAGACCCAGTACTTC.

The V call is TRBV13, the J call TRBJ2-1; possible D gene TRBD2, 5 bases. The CDR3 spans 16 residues. Trimming removed 5 bases at V and 2 bases at J, with 16 bases between. The germline V gene encodes CDR1 PRHDT and CDR2 FYEKMQ (reference sequence). The CDR3 nucleotides are TGTGCCAGCAGCCGGCGGGTCGGGAACCCCTACAATGAGCAGTTCTTC. Protein: CASSRRVGNPYNEQFF.

The chain has TRBV28 and TRBJ2-7, with 9 bases identical to TRBD2. The CDR3 is 15 residues long. Trimming cost V 3 bases and J 2 bases; bases outside gene matches: 5. Germline V gene lookup returns CDR1 MDHEN and CDR2 SYDVKM. The CDR3 nucleotides read TGTGCCAGCAGTTTTGGCGGGAGGGGGACCTACGAGCAGTACTTC. Translation: CASSFGGRGTYEQYF.

CDR3: CAVTGYYEQYF. In nucleotides, the CDR3 is TGTGCCGTCACAGGATACTACGAGCAGTACTTC. The chain combines TRBV6-5 with TRBJ2-7; D is possibly TRBD1 (5 bases). Trimming shortened V by 11 bases and J by 3 bases, and 11 bases separated the two germline ends. The CDR3 covers 11 residues. CDR1 is MNHEY, CDR2 SVGAGI, per germline.

The chain has TRBV9 and TRBJ2-5, with TRBD1 matching 7 bases. Per the germline V gene, CDR1 is SGDLS and CDR2 is YYNGEE. After removal of 4 bases from V and 2 bases from J, the junction contained 8 bases not matched to a gene. The CDR3 spans 15 residues. In DNA, the CDR3 is TGTGCCAGCAGCTCCCGTCGACAGGGACAAGAGACCCAGTACTTC. Protein sequence: CASSSRRQGQETQYF.

V is TRBV18 and J is TRBJ2-5; TRBD1 is a possible D gene (6 bases). CDR3 length: 15 amino acids. Between the trimmed V and J ends, which lost 3 bases and 5 bases, there was a span of 16 bases. The V gene's germline CDR1 is KGHSH and CDR2 LQKENI. For the CDR3, the DNA is TGTGCCAGCTCACCTCTGAGCGGACAGATGGAGACCCAGTACTTC. Translation gives CASSPLSGQMETQYF.

The V and J genes are TRBV25-1 and TRBJ2-3; no clear D gene. Germline-derived CDR1 and CDR2 are MGHDK and SYGVNS. The CDR3 contains 13 residues. V lost 4 bases, J lost 2 bases, and 7 bases lay in between. The CDR3 here is CASSVPLTDTQYF. The CDR3 coding sequence is TGTGCCAGCAGTGTCCCCCTCACAGATACGCAGTATTTT.

This rearrangement joins TRBV15 to TRBJ2-7, with a tentative D call TRBD2 (6 bases). Looked up from germline, CDR1 is LNHNV and CDR2 is YYDKDF (reference sequence). CDR3 length: 14 amino acids. Trimming stripped 1 base from V and 6 bases from J, with 13 bases between. The CDR3 protein is CATSRAGATPEQYF. DNA of the CDR3: TGTGCCACCAGCAGAGCGGGAGCGACCCCCGAGCAGTACTTC.

The rearrangement joins TRBV30 to TRBJ1-1, with 9 bases lining up with TRBD1. The CDR3 length is 15 residues. Germline assignment: CDR1 GTSNPN and CDR2 SVGIG (reference sequence). V lost 1 base to trimming and J lost 5 bases; unmatched junction nucleotides: 8. The CDR3 nucleotides read TGTGCCTGGAGTGGGGCGGGACAGGGTCGTACTGAAGCTTTCTTT. This encodes CAWSGAGQGRTEAFF.

V gene TRBV7-3 combines with J gene TRBJ2-6; a weak D match, TRBD2 (5 bases). Trimming left V 1 base short and J 2 bases short, with 6 bases between. This CDR3 has 15 residues. The V gene's germline CDR1 is SGHTA and CDR2 FQGTGA. This CDR3 reads CASSLRGPGANVLTF. The CDR3 DNA reads as TGTGCCAGCAGCTTAAGAGGGCCTGGGGCCAACGTCCTGACTTTC.